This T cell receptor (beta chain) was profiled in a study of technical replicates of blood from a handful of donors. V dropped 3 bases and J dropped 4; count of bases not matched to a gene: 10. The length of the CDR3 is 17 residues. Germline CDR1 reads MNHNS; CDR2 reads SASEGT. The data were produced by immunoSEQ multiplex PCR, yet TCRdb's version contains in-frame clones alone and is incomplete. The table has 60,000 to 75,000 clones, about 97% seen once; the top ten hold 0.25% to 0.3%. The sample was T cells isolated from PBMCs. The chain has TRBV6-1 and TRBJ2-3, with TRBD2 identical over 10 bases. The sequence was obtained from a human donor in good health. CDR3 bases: TGTGCCAGCAGTGATGGCCCCCAAGGGACTAGCGCAGATACGCAGTATTTT. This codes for CASSDGPQGTSADTQYF.